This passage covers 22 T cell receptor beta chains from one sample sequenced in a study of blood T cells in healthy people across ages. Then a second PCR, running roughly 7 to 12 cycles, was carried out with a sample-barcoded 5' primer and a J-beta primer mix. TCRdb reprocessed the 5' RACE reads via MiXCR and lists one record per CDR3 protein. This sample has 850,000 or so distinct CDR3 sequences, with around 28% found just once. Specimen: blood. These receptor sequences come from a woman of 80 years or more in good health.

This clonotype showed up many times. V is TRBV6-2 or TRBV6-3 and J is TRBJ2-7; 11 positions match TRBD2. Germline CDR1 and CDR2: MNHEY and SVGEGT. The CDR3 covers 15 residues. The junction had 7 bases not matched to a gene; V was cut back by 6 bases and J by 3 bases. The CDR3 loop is CASRLGLAEVYEQYF. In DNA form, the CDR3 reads TGTGCCAGCAGATTGGGACTAGCGGAAGTCTACGAGCAGTACTTC.

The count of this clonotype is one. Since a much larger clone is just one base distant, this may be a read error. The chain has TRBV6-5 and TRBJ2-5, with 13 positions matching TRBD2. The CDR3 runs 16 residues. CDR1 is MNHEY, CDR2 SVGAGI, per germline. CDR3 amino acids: CAGSYSTSGGWETQYF. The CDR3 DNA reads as TGTGCCGGCAGTTACTCGACTAGCGGGGGGTGGGAGACCCAGTACTTC.

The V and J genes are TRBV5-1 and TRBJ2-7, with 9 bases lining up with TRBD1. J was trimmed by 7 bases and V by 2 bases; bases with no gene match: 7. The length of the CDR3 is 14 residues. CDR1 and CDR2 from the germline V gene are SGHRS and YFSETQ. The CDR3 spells CASSLTGGREEQYF. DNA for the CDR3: TGCGCCAGCAGCTTAACAGGGGGCCGAGAGGAGCAGTACTTC.

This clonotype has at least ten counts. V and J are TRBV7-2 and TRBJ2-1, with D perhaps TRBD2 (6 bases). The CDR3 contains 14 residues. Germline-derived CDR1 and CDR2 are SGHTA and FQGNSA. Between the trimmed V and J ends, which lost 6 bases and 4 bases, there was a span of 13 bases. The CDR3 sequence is CASSSGGKYNEQFF. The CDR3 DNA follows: TGTGCCAGCAGTTCCGGGGGAAAATACAATGAGCAGTTCTTC.

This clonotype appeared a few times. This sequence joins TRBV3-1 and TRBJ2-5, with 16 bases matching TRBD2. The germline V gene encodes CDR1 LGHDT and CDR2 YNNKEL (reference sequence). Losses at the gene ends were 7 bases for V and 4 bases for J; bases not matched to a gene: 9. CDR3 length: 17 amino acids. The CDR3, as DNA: TGTGCCAGCATTTCCTCCGGGACTAGCGGGGGGGTAGAGACCCAGTACTTC. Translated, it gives CASISSGTSGGVETQYF.

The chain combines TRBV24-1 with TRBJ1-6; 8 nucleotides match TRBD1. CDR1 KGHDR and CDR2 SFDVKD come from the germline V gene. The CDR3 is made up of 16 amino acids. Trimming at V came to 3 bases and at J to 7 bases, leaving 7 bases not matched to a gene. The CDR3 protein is CATSDAAGGWNSPLHF. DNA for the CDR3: TGTGCCACCAGTGATGCGGCAGGGGGCTGGAATTCACCCCTCCACTTT.

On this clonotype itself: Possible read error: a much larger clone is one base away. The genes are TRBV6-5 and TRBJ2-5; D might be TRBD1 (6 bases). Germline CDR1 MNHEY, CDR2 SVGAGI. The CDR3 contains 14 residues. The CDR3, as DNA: TGTGCCAGCTGTTACTCGGGACAATCGGAGACCCAGTACTTC. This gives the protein CASCYSGQSETQYF.

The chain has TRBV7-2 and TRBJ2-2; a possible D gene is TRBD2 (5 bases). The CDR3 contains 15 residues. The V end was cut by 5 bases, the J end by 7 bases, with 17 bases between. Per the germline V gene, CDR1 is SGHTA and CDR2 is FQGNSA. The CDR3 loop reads CASSDTTLAGGELFF. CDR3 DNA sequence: TGTGCCAGCAGCGACACTACTCTAGCAGGCGGGGAGCTGTTTTTT.

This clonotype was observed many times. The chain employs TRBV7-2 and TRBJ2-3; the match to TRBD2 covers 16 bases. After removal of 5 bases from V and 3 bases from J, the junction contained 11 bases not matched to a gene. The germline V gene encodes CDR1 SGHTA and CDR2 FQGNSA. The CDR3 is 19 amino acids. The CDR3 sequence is CASSPGTSGGARLTDTQYF. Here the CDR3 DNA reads TGTGCCAGCAGCCCGGGGACTAGCGGGGGGGCCAGGTTAACAGATACGCAGTATTTT.

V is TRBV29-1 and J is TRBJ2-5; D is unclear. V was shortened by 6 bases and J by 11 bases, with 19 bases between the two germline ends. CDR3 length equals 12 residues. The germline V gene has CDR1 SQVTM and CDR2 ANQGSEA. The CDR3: CSVSDGDNEQYF. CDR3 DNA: TGCAGCGTATCGGACGGAGACAATGAGCAGTACTTC. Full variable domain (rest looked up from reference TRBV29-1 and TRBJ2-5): SAVISQKPSRDICQRGTSLTIQCQVDSQVTMMFWYRQQPGQSLTLIATANQGSEATYESGFVIDKFPISRPNLTFSTLTVSNMSPEDSSIYLCSVSDGDNEQYFGPGTRLLVL.

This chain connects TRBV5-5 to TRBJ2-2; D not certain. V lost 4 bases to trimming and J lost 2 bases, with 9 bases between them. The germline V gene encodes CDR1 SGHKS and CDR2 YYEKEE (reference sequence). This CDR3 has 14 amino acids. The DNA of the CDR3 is TGTGCCAGCAGCCAACTCTCAAACACCGGGGAGCTGTTTTTT. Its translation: CASSQLSNTGELFF.

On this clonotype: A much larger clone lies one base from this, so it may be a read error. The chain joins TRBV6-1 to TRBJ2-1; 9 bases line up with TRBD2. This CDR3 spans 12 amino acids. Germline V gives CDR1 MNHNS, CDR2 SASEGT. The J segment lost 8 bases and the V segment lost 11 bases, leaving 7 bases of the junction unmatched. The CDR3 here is CAGTERGDEQFF. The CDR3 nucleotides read TGTGCCGGCACTGAGCGGGGGGATGAGCAGTTCTTC.

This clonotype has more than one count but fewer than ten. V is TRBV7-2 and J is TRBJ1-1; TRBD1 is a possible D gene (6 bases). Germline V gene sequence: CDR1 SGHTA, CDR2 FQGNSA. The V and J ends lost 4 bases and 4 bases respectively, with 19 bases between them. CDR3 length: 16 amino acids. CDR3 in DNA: TGTGCCAGCAGCTCAGGGGTGGGGGGGAAGGGCACTGAAGCTTTCTTT. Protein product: CASSSGVGGKGTEAFF.

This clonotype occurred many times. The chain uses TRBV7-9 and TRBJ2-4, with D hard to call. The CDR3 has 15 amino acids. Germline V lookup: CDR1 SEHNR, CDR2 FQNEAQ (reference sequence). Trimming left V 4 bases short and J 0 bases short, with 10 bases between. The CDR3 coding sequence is TGTGCCAGCAGCTCCCCCGGGCTAGCCAAAAACATTCAGTACTTC. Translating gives CASSSPGLAKNIQYF.

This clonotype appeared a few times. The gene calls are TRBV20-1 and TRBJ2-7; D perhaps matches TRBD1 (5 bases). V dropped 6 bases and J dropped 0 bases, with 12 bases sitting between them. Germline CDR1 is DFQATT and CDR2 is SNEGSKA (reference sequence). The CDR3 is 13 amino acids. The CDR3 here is CSATEGVSYEQYF. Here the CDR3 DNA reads TGCAGTGCCACGGAAGGGGTCTCCTACGAGCAGTACTTC.

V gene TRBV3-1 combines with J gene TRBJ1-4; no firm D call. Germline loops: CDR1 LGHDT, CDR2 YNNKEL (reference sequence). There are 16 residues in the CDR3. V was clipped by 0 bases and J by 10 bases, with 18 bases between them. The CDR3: CASSQDLAGTRGKLFF. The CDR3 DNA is TGTGCCAGCAGCCAAGATTTGGCCGGAACCCGAGGAAAACTGTTTTTT.

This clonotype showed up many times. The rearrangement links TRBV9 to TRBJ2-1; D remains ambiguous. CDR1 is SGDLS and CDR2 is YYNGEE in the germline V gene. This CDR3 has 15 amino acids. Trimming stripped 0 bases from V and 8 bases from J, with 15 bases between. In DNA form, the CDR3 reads TGTGCCAGCAGCGTAGCCCCACAGAGTAATGATGAGCAGTTCTTC. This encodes CASSVAPQSNDEQFF.

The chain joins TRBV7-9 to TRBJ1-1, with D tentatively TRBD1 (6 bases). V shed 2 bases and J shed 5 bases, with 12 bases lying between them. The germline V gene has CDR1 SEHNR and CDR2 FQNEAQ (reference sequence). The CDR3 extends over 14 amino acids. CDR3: CASSLFTGKTEAFF. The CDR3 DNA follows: TGTGCCAGCAGCTTATTCACAGGGAAGACTGAAGCTTTCTTT.

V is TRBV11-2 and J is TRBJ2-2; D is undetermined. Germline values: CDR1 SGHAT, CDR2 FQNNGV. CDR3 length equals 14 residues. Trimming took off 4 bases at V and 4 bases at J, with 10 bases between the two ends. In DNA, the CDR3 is TGTGCCAGCAGCTCTAGGACGGTCACCGGGGAGCTGTTTTTT. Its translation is CASSSRTVTGELFF.

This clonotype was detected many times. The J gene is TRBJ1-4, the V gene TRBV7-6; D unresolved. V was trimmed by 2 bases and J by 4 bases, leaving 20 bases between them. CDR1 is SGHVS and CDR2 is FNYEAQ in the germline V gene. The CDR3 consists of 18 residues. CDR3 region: CASSLYSTVDGSNEKLFF. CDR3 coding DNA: TGTGCCAGCAGCTTATATAGCACTGTGGACGGCAGTAATGAAAAACTGTTTTTT. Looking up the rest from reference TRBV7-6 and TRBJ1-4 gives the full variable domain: GAGVSQSPRYKVTKRGQDVALRCDPISGHVSLYWYRQALGQGPEFLTYFNYEAQQDKSGLPNDRFSAERPEGSISTLTIQRTEQRDSAMYRCASSLYSTVDGSNEKLFFGSGTQLSVL.

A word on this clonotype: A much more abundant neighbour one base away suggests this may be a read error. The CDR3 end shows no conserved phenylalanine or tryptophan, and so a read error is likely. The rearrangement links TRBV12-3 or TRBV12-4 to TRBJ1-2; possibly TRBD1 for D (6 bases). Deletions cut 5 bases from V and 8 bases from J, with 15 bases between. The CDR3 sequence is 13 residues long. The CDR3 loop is CASSPRGGGGYTI. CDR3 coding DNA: TGTGCCAGCAGTCCAAGGGGGGGTGGAGGCTACACCATC.

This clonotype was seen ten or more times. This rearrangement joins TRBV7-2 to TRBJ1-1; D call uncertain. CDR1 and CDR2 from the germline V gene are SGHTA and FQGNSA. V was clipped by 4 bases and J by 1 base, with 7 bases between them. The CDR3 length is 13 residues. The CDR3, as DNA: TGTGCCAGCAGCTCGGACGGGAACACTGAAGCTTTCTTT. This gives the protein CASSSDGNTEAFF. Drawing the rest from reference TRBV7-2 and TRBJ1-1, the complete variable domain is GAGVSQSPSNKVTEKGKDVELRCDPISGHTALYWYRQSLGQGLEFLIYFQGNSAPDKSGLPSDRFSAERTGGSVSTLTIQRTQQEDSAVYLCASSSDGNTEAFFGQGTRLTVV.